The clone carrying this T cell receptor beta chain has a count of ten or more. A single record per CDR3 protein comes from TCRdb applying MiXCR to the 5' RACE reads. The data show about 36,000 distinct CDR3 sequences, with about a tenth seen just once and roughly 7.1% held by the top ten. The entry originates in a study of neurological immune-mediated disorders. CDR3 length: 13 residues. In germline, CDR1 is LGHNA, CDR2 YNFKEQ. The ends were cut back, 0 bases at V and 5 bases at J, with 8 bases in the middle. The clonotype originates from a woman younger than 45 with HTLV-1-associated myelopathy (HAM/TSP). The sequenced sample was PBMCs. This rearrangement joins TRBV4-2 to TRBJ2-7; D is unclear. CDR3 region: CASSQDFSHEQYF. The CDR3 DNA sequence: TGTGCCAGCAGCCAAGATTTTTCCCACGAGCAGTACTTC.